The T cell receptor beta chain described here comes from a study of long-term antiretroviral therapy in people with HIV. Study-wide points: Dominance of pre-ART expanded clones persisted, fluctuating and often declining after ART. HIV repertoires covered narrower CDR3 length ranges than controls did.

Trimming shortened V by 6 bases and J by 5 bases, and 12 bases separated the two germline ends. The CDR3 totals 12 residues. CDR1 and CDR2 (germline): SGHRS, YFSETQ. A note on this clone: What it binds is not known.

A v3.0 immunoSEQ assay was performed at survey level. Method: immunoSEQ multiplex PCR; TCRdb's copy keeps in-frame clones and lacks some. The table has 25,000 to 30,000 clones, over 75% seen once. The sequence came from a man aged 40-50 years with HIV. The source was unsorted PBMCs, collected about 5 years after starting antiretroviral therapy. The chain has TRBV5-1 and TRBJ2-7; maybe TRBD1 (5 bases). CDR3 sequence (DNA): TGCGCCAGCATCCAGGGCGACAACGAGCAGTACTTC. Translating it yields CASIQGDNEQYF.